Listed here are 32 T cell receptor beta chains from one sample, sequenced in a study of lymphopenia after photon versus proton radiotherapy. Here immunoSEQ multiplex PCR was the method, and the copy in TCRdb shows in-frame clones only, minus some. Among 37,000 or so clones listed, about 85% were seen once. Sequenced material: peripheral blood, taken from a patient treated with photon-based radiotherapy. All receptors derive from a man aged 45-60 years with gastric cancer.

V is TRBV18 and J is TRBJ2-5; 12 nucleotides agree with TRBD1. The J call may be faulty, since TRBJ2-7 better matches the DNA end. CDR3 size: 15 residues. Germline CDR1 KGHSH, CDR2 LQKENI. This CDR3 is CASSPRDRGPYEQYF. As DNA, the CDR3 is TGTGCCAGCTCACCCCGGGACAGGGGGCCCTACGAGCAGTACTTC.

This clone was picked up one time. The chain links TRBV27 to TRBJ1-2; TRBD1 matches 7 bases. Germline CDR1 is MNHEY and CDR2 is SMNVEV (reference sequence). This CDR3 is built from 15 residues. With V trimmed by 5 bases and J by 0 bases, 6 bases remained unmatched. The CDR3 sequence is CASSSYRGSNYGYTF. The CDR3 DNA sequence: TGTGCCAGCAGTAGCTACAGGGGATCTAACTATGGCTACACCTTC.

The V call is TRBV7-9, the J call TRBJ2-7; 9 bases agree with TRBD1. In germline, CDR1 is SEHNR, CDR2 FQNEAQ (reference sequence). J gave up 3 bases and V 1 base, and 4 bases lay outside the gene matches. The length of the CDR3 is 15 residues. CDR3 nucleotide sequence: TGTGCCAGCAGCTTAGGACAGGGGGAGGTCTACGAGCAGTACTTC. Translating gives CASSLGQGEVYEQYF.

This clone was counted a few times. The V gene is TRBV30, the J gene TRBJ1-3; a possible D gene is TRBD1 (5 bases). CDR3 length: 12 residues. CDR1 and CDR2 (germline): GTSNPN, SVGIG (reference sequence). The V end lost 5 bases, the J end lost 0 bases, and 5 bases lay between the germline ends. The CDR3 bases are TGTGCCTGGGACAGCTCTGGAAACACCATATATTTT. Protein sequence: CAWDSSGNTIYF.

The chain links TRBV2 to TRBJ2-7; TRBD1 matches at 10 bases. The CDR3 runs to 14 residues. V dropped 5 bases and J dropped 6; count of bases not matched to a gene: 7. Germline assignment: CDR1 SNHLY and CDR2 FYNNEI. The CDR3 sequence is CASSTTGTGVEQYF. As DNA, the CDR3 is TGTGCCAGCAGTACAACCGGGACAGGGGTCGAGCAGTACTTC.

This rearrangement joins TRBV6-1 to TRBJ1-2, with D uncertain. Germline lookup yields CDR1 MNHNS and CDR2 SASEGT. With 3 bases removed from V and 2 bases from J, the gap between germline ends came to 4 bases. There are 12 residues in the CDR3. CDR3: CASSEDNYGYTF. CDR3 nucleotide sequence: TGTGCCAGCAGTGAGGACAACTATGGCTACACCTTC.

CDR3 nucleotides: TGTGCCAGCAGTCCCTCACTCTCCAGTCTGGGGGGCTACACCTTC. It encodes CASSPSLSSLGGYTF. This chain links TRBV6-6 with TRBJ1-2; D is uncertain. Trimming removed 5 bases from V and 8 bases from J, with 21 bases in between. In germline, CDR1 is MNHNY, CDR2 SVGAGI (reference sequence). The CDR3 is made up of 15 amino acids.

This clone occurred once. The chain uses TRBV5-8 and TRBJ2-5; possibly TRBD1 or TRBD2 for D (5 bases each). Germline CDR1 SGHTS, CDR2 YDEGEE. The CDR3 is made up of 13 amino acids. Trimming shortened V by 5 bases and J by 5 bases, and 13 bases separated the two germline ends. The CDR3 loop reads CASSLVGVETQYF. The CDR3 coding sequence is TGTGCCAGCAGTCTGGTGGGGGTCGAGACCCAGTACTTC.

There are a few counts of this clone. V is TRBV4-1 and J is TRBJ2-5; possibly TRBD2 for D (6 bases). CDR1 and CDR2 from the germline V gene are MGHRA and YSYEKL. The V and J ends lost 1 base and 4 bases respectively, with 7 bases between them. The CDR3 has 13 amino acids. The CDR3 reads CASSQVGGETQYF. CDR3 bases: TGCGCCAGCAGCCAAGTCGGGGGAGAGACCCAGTACTTC.

J is TRBJ2-3 and V is TRBV7-2, with unresolved D. CDR1 SGHTA and CDR2 FQGNSA come from the germline V gene. This CDR3 region has 12 residues. V was clipped by 4 bases and J by 2 bases, with 4 bases between them. This chain's CDR3 is CASSSYTDTQYF. Written as DNA, the CDR3 is TGTGCCAGCAGCTCGTACACAGATACGCAGTATTTT.

By sample share, this clone is medium-sized (0.01 to 0.1%). The chain combines TRBV5-4 with TRBJ1-5; 10 nucleotides match TRBD1. Looked up from germline, CDR1 is SGHNT and CDR2 is YYREEE (reference sequence). The CDR3 contains 14 residues. V lost 4 bases to trimming and J lost 5 bases; unmatched junction nucleotides: 3. The CDR3 reads CASSRQGADQPQHF. The CDR3 DNA is TGTGCCAGCAGCCGACAGGGGGCGGATCAGCCCCAGCATTTT.

This clone was seen a single time. The chain recombines TRBV9 with TRBJ2-3; no definite D call. Germline CDR1 is SGDLS and CDR2 is YYNGEE. CDR3 size: 12 residues. The V end lost 6 bases, the J end lost 5 bases, and 10 bases lay between the germline ends. CDR3 region: CASNMGQDTQYF. For the CDR3, the DNA is TGTGCCAGCAACATGGGTCAAGATACGCAGTATTTT.

The gene calls are TRBV19 and TRBJ1-2, with 8 bases that match TRBD1. V was pared by 8 bases and J by 6 bases, with 8 bases of the junction left unmatched. CDR3 size: 13 residues. Germline loops: CDR1 LNHDA, CDR2 SQIVND (reference sequence). CDR3 protein: CASRTGYRHGYTF. The DNA of the CDR3 is TGTGCCAGTCGGACAGGGTATCGGCATGGCTACACCTTC.

V usage is TRBV11-2 and J usage is TRBJ2-4, with D possibly being TRBD2 (5 bases). Germline loops: CDR1 SGHAT, CDR2 FQNNGV. The CDR3 extends over 14 amino acids. Trimming removed 2 bases from V and 3 bases from J, with 8 bases in between. CDR3 protein: CASSLRGDKNIQYF. The CDR3 region has the DNA TGTGCCAGCAGCTTACGGGGAGACAAAAACATTCAGTACTTC. The full variable domain, rest sourced from reference TRBV11-2 and TRBJ2-4, is EAGVAQSPRYKIIEKRQSVAFWCNPISGHATLYWYQQILGQGPKLLIQFQNNGVVDDSQLPKDRFSAERLKGVDSTLKIQPAKLEDSAVYLCASSLRGDKNIQYFGAGTRLSVL.

The chain couples TRBV19 to TRBJ2-5, with 9 bases identical to TRBD1. Germline CDR1 reads LNHDA; CDR2 reads SQIVND (reference sequence). V shed 6 bases, J shed 3 bases, and the junction held 2 bases outside the gene matches. The CDR3 consists of 13 residues. The CDR3 bases are TGTGCCAGTAGGCGGACAGGGGAAGAGACCCAGTACTTC. Its translation: CASRRTGEETQYF.

The V call is TRBV28, the J call TRBJ1-4; TRBD1 matches 12 bases. V was clipped by 5 bases and J by 10 bases; unmatched bases: 8. The V gene's germline CDR1 is MDHEN and CDR2 SYDVKM. The CDR3 loop spans 15 amino acids. CDR3 DNA sequence: TGTGCCAGCAGTCTGTCCCGGGACAGGGGGCGAAAACTGTTTTTT. Its protein is CASSLSRDRGRKLFF.

The rearrangement uses TRBV28 and TRBJ2-5, with TRBD2 as a possible D gene (6 bases). CDR1 is MDHEN and CDR2 is SYDVKM in the germline V gene. The CDR3 runs to 14 residues. Trimming stripped 2 bases from V and 7 bases from J, with 14 bases between. CDR3: CASSLPGELATQYF. Written as DNA, the CDR3 is TGTGCCAGCAGTTTACCGGGAGAGCTAGCGACCCAGTACTTC.

In its sample, this clone was seen a few times. The V call is TRBV6-5, the J call TRBJ1-1; maybe TRBD1 (6 bases). Trimming stripped 7 bases from V and 0 bases from J, with 9 bases between. The CDR3 contains 13 residues. Germline CDR1 MNHEY, CDR2 SVGAGI. The CDR3 region is CASKGGVNTEAFF. The CDR3 DNA reads TGTGCCAGCAAAGGGGGGGTGAACACTGAAGCTTTCTTT.

The chain employs TRBV6-1 and TRBJ1-6, with unresolved D. The CDR3 extends over 11 amino acids. Trimming stripped 7 bases from V and 14 bases from J, with 12 bases between. Looked up from germline, CDR1 is MNHNS and CDR2 is SASEGT. DNA for the CDR3: TGTGCCAGCACCCGCGCGGACGCCCTCCACTTT. Translating it yields CASTRADALHF.

The chain is built from TRBV2 and TRBJ2-2, with TRBD2 identical over 13 bases. Germline V gene lookup returns CDR1 SNHLY and CDR2 FYNNEI. This CDR3 has 19 amino acids. Trimming took 6 bases from V and 4 from J; bases not matched to a gene: 14. The CDR3 coding sequence is TGTGCCAGCAGGACCCTGAGGACTAGCGGGAGACTACGCACCGGGGAGCTGTTTTTT. It translates to CASRTLRTSGRLRTGELFF. Drawing the rest from reference TRBV2 and TRBJ2-2, the complete variable domain is EPEVTQTPSHQVTQMGQEVILRCVPISNHLYFYWYRQILGQKVEFLVSFYNNEISEKSEIFDDQFSVERPDGSNFTLKIRSTKLEDSAMYFCASRTLRTSGRLRTGELFFGEGSRLTVL.

The rearrangement joins TRBV27 to TRBJ1-2; D is undetermined. From germline, CDR1 is MNHEY and CDR2 SMNVEV (reference sequence). The CDR3 extends over 13 amino acids. The ends were cut back, 5 bases at V and 7 bases at J, with 14 bases in the middle. The CDR3 DNA reads as TGTGCCAGCAGTCCCCTCGGCGGTAGTGGCTACACCTTC. Its translation: CASSPLGGSGYTF.

This chain links TRBV6-5 with TRBJ1-1; 8 nucleotides line up with TRBD1. The junction had 6 bases not matched to a gene; V was cut back by 6 bases and J by 6 bases. Per the germline V gene, CDR1 is MNHEY and CDR2 is SVGAGI. The length of the CDR3 is 13 residues. CDR3 sequence reads: CASRTGVGSEAFF. CDR3 sequence (DNA): TGTGCCAGCAGGACAGGGGTTGGCTCTGAAGCTTTCTTT.

J is TRBJ2-2 and V is TRBV6-6; D is unclear. The CDR3 is 14 amino acids. V lost 2 bases and J 0 bases, leaving 4 bases between the germline ends. Germline CDR1 and CDR2: MNHNY and SVGAGI (reference sequence). CDR3 region: CASSYDANTGELFF. CDR3 nucleotide sequence: TGTGCCAGCAGTTACGATGCGAACACCGGGGAGCTGTTTTTT.

This sequence joins TRBV9 and TRBJ2-1; tentatively, D is TRBD1 (5 bases). V lost 0 bases and J lost 0, with 10 bases in between. Germline V CDR1 and CDR2: SGDLS, YYNGEE. This CDR3 is built from 16 residues. The CDR3, as DNA: TGTGCCAGCAGCGTAGCTCGCAGGGCCTCCTACAATGAGCAGTTCTTC. Amino acids: CASSVARRASYNEQFF.

Turning to this clone: The junction departs from germline at one end; a sequencing error may be responsible. CDR3 sequence (DNA): TGTGCCACCAGTAGAGTGGACACATACAATCAGCCCCAGCATTTT. This sequence encodes CATSRVDTYNQPQHF. The rearrangement joins TRBV15 to TRBJ1-5, with D perhaps matching TRBD1 (5 bases). From germline, CDR1 is LNHNV and CDR2 YYDKDF (reference sequence). The CDR3 loop spans 15 amino acids. Supplemented by reference TRBV15 and TRBJ1-5, the full variable domain reads DAMVIQNPRYQVTQFGKPVTLSCSQTLNHNVMYWYQQKSSQAPKLLFHYYDKDFNNEADTPDNFQSRRPNTSFCFLDIRSPGLGDTAMYLCATSRVDTYNQPQHFGDGTRLSIL.

This clone has just a few counts. The chain combines TRBV6-1 with TRBJ2-5; 10 bases map to TRBD2. The CDR3 has 16 residues. Trimming took 2 bases from V and 2 from J; bases not matched to a gene: 5. The germline V gene encodes CDR1 MNHNS and CDR2 SASEGT. CDR3 DNA sequence: TGTGCCAGCAGTGAATTAGCGGGAGGCCCACAAGAGACCCAGTACTTC. Its translation is CASSELAGGPQETQYF.

This sequence joins TRBV18 and TRBJ1-2; possible D gene TRBD1, 6 bases. This CDR3 has 15 amino acids. V dropped 1 base and J dropped 4 bases, with 13 bases sitting between them. The germline CDR1 and CDR2 sequences are KGHSH and LQKENI. Here the CDR3 reads CASSPHPDSGYGYTF. The CDR3 DNA reads as TGTGCCAGCTCACCACACCCGGACAGCGGCTATGGCTACACCTTC.

The chain combines TRBV19 with TRBJ2-2; weak D call: TRBD2 (6 bases). Germline V gene sequence: CDR1 LNHDA, CDR2 SQIVND (reference sequence). The CDR3 covers 12 residues. V was cut by 6 bases and J by 5 bases, with 7 bases left in between. CDR3 in amino acids: CASRGGTGELFF. In DNA, the CDR3 is TGTGCCAGTAGGGGGGGTACCGGGGAGCTGTTTTTT. Complete variable domain (other parts from reference TRBV19 and TRBJ2-2): DGGITQSPKYLFRKEGQNVTLSCEQNLNHDAMYWYRQDPGQGLRLIYYSQIVNDFQKGDIAEGYSVSREKKESFPLTVTSAQKNPTAFYLCASRGGTGELFFGEGSRLTVL.

The rearrangement uses TRBV25-1 and TRBJ2-4; possibly TRBD1 for D (5 bases). V was shortened by 1 base and J by 3 bases, with 10 bases between the two germline ends. Per germline, CDR1 MGHDK and CDR2 SYGVNS. This CDR3 is built from 15 residues. The CDR3 sequence: CASSESATGKNIQYF. Written as DNA, the CDR3 is TGTGCCAGCAGTGAATCAGCCACAGGCAAAAACATTCAGTACTTC.

The sample holds one count of this clone. CDR3 sequence reads: CASISARNTIYF. The CDR3 DNA reads TGTGCCAGCATCTCCGCCCGGAACACCATATATTTT. The V gene is TRBV28, the J gene TRBJ1-3; no reliable D call. The CDR3 extends over 12 amino acids. Germline V CDR1 and CDR2: MDHEN, SYDVKM. The V and J ends lost 7 bases and 7 bases respectively, with 11 bases between them.

This chain connects TRBV19 to TRBJ1-4; 7 nucleotides align to TRBD1. From germline, CDR1 is LNHDA and CDR2 SQIVND (reference sequence). The CDR3 is 17 amino acids. J lost 0 bases, V lost 4 bases, and 8 bases had no gene match. CDR3 nucleotide sequence: TGTGCCAGTAGTACCGATTGGACAGGTGCAACTAATGAAAAACTGTTTTTT. Residues: CASSTDWTGATNEKLFF.

The rearrangement links TRBV4-1 to TRBJ2-3, with 14 bases identical to TRBD2. CDR3 length equals 20 residues. J lost 0 bases, V lost 2 bases, and 10 bases had no gene match. Germline V CDR1 and CDR2: MGHRA, YSYEKL. The CDR3 coding sequence is TGCGCCAGCAGCCAAAGCGGACTAGCGGGAGGCCCTAAGAGCACAGATACGCAGTATTTT. Translated, it gives CASSQSGLAGGPKSTDTQYF.